A selection of T cell receptor beta chains follows, all from one sample in a study of T cells in Graves' hyperthyroidism and ophthalmopathy. From the multiplex PCR reads, TCRdb called clonotypes with MiXCR, one entry per CDR3 protein. The sample lists fewer than 600,000 distinct CDR3 sequences; roughly 14% were seen once. Material for sequencing was blood. The receptors were gathered from a woman aged 18 to 35 with Graves' hyperthyroidism. The CDR3 runs from the conserved cysteine through the conserved F or W. The D gene is left open where the match is weak. A row's size may be missing; if present it is once, few, many or a size class.

clone_size j_call d_call v_call cdr3_aa cdr3_nt
many TRBJ2-6 - TRBV5-1 CASSSGSGANVLTF TGTGCCAGCAGCAGCGGCTCTGGGGCCAACGTCCTGACTTTC
many TRBJ2-7 TRBD1 TRBV24-1 CATSDGQGDYEQYF TGTGCCACCAGTGACGGACAGGGGGACTACGAGCAGTACTTC
- TRBJ2-4 TRBD2 TRBV19 CASGSGRAKAKNIQYF TGTGCCAGCGGTAGCGGGAGGGCCAAAGCCAAAAACATTCAGTACTTC
many TRBJ2-7 - TRBV11-3 CASSLRAGNYEQYF TGTGCCAGCAGCTTAAGGGCCGGGAACTACGAGCAGTACTTC
- TRBJ2-5 - TRBV28 CAISRGGRAGQETQYF -
few TRBJ2-7 TRBD2 TRBV6-2/TRBV6-3 CASRDGRASSYEQYF TGTGCCAGCCGGGACGGGAGGGCCTCATCCTACGAGCAGTACTTC
many TRBJ2-7 TRBD2 TRBV12-3/TRBV12-4 CASTTSGSHEQYF TGTGCCAGCACGACTAGCGGGAGTCACGAGCAGTACTTC
few TRBJ2-1 - TRBV24-1 CATSDLSLNEQFF TGTGCCACCAGTGATTTAAGTTTGAATGAGCAGTTCTTC
many TRBJ2-5 - TRBV30 CAWSRYVGGSQETQYF TGTGCCTGGAGTCGGTATGTCGGGGGATCGCAAGAGACCCAGTACTTC
- TRBJ1-3 TRBD1 TRBV6-5 CASSYPGQETGNTIYF TGTGCCAGCAGTTACCCCGGACAGGAAACTGGAAACACCATATATTTT
- TRBJ2-7 - TRBV9 CASSVRDAGGEQYF TGTGCCAGCAGCGTCCGGGACGCCGGGGGCGAGCAGTACTTC
many TRBJ2-1 - TRBV5-1 CASSLTTITYNEQFF TGCGCCAGCAGCTTGACAACGATCACCTACAATGAGCAGTTCTTC
many TRBJ2-2 - TRBV7-3 CASSLVPSWGTGELFF TGTGCCAGCAGCTTAGTGCCGAGCTGGGGCACCGGGGAGCTGTTTTTT
many TRBJ2-3 TRBD2 TRBV3-1 CASSQDGRAPDTQYF TGTGCCAGCAGCCAAGACGGGAGGGCCCCAGATACGCAGTATTTT
many TRBJ2-7 TRBD2 TRBV2 CASSKTGTSGSYEQYF TGTGCCAGCAGTAAAACCGGGACTAGCGGGTCCTACGAGCAGTACTTC
many TRBJ2-3 - TRBV19 CASSIVGPTDTQYF TGTGCCAGTAGTATAGTCGGACCCACAGATACGCAGTATTTT
many TRBJ1-1 - TRBV3-1 CASSHFWEGHEAFF TGTGCCAGCAGCCACTTCTGGGAAGGGCATGAAGCTTTCTTT
few TRBJ1-1 - TRBV19 CASTQGWMNTEAFF TGTGCCAGTACTCAGGGATGGATGAACACTGAAGCTTTCTTT
many TRBJ2-3 TRBD1 TRBV10-3 CAIKTSGTGWGDTQYF TGTGCCATCAAAACCTCCGGGACAGGATGGGGAGATACGCAGTATTTT
- TRBJ2-1 - TRBV20-1 CSARRPPHNEQFF TGCAGTGCTAGGCGACCACCCCACAATGAGCAGTTCTTC
few TRBJ2-2 - TRBV11-2 CASQMSTGELFF TGTGCCAGCCAAATGAGCACCGGGGAGCTGTTTTTT
few TRBJ2-3 TRBD2 TRBV20-1 CSARDAGVGVTDTQYF TGCAGTGCTAGAGATGCGGGAGTGGGAGTGACAGATACGCAGTATTTT
many TRBJ2-5 TRBD2 TRBV10-3 CAISPGGGETQYF TGTGCCATCAGCCCGGGGGGGGGTGAGACCCAGTACTTC
- TRBJ2-1 - TRBV7-9 CASSFGAGGIYEQFF TGTGCCAGCAGCTTTGGGGCAGGGGGGATCTATGAGCAGTTCTTC
few TRBJ2-2 - TRBV12-3/TRBV12-4 CASSLVGRSSGELFF TGTGCCAGCAGTTTAGTGGGGAGATCCTCCGGGGAGCTGTTTTTT
- TRBJ2-1 TRBD2 TRBV6-2/TRBV6-3 CASSPPLGRPPSYNEQFF TGTGCCAGCAGTCCCCCTCTCGGGAGGCCCCCCTCCTACAATGAGCAGTTCTTC
few TRBJ2-7 - TRBV28 CASTSTALTYEQYF TGTGCCAGCACCTCGACAGCCCTAACCTACGAGCAGTACTTC
many TRBJ1-4 - TRBV30 CAWSAVTSATNEKLFF TGTGCCTGGAGTGCAGTCACCTCGGCAACTAATGAAAAACTGTTTTTT
many TRBJ2-5 - TRBV20-1 CSASEGETQYF TGCAGTGCTAGTGAGGGGGAGACCCAGTACTTC